This T cell receptor (beta chain) was observed in a study of cytomegalovirus exposure and HLA in healthy donors. General study findings and limits: A list of approximately 160 TCR beta chains associated with cytomegalovirus was given.

A note on this clone: Its antigen is not identified.

TCRdb's table, derived via immunoSEQ multiplex PCR, lists solely in-frame clones and lacks some. Among roughly 300,000 clones, 70% to 90% were seen once, and the ten largest hold around 0.8%. The CDR3 loop spans 14 amino acids. Per germline, CDR1 SGHNT and CDR2 YENEEA. The ends lost 8 bases at V and 3 bases at J; junction bases unmatched: 9. The genes are TRBV11-3 and TRBJ2-7, with 8 bases fitting TRBD1. Source material: PBMCs. The sequence was obtained from a woman between 18 and 29 years old in good health and CMV-seronegative. Here the CDR3 reads CASSVQGADYEQYF. DNA of the CDR3: TGTGCCAGCTCTGTCCAGGGGGCCGACTACGAGCAGTACTTC.